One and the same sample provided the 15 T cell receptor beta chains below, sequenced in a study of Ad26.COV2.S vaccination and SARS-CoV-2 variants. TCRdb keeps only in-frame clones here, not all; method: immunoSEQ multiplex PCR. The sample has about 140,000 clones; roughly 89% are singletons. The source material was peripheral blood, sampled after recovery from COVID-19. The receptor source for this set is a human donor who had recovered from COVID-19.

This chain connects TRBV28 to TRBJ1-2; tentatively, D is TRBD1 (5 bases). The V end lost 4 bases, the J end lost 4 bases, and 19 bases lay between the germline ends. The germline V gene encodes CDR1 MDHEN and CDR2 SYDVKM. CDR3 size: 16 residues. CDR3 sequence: CASSSAGGVLSYGYTF. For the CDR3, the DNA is TGTGCCAGCAGTTCGGCGGGAGGGGTGCTTTCCTATGGCTACACCTTC.

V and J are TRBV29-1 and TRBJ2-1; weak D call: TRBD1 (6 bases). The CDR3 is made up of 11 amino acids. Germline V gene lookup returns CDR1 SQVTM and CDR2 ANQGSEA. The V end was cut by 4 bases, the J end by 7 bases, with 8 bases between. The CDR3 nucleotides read TGCAGCGTTGCTCAGGGGAATGAGCAGTTCTTC. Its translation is CSVAQGNEQFF.

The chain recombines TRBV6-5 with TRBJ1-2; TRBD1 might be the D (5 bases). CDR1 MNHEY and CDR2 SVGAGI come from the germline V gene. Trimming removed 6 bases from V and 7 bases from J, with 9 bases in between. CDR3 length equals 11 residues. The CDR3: CASRWGFGYTF. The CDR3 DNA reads TGTGCCAGCAGATGGGGGTTTGGCTACACCTTC.

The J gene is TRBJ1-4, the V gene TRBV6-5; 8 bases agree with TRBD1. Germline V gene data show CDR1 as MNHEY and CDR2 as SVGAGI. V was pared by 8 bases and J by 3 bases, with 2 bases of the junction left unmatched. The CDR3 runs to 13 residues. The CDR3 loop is CASHRGANEKLFF. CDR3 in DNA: TGTGCCAGCCACAGGGGGGCTAATGAAAAACTGTTTTTT.

The CDR3 DNA reads TGTGCCAGCAGTGACCATCAGGGGGCGGAGGGCTACACCTTC. This codes for CASSDHQGAEGYTF. The chain employs TRBV6-2 or TRBV6-3 and TRBJ1-2; 8 bases fit TRBD1. CDR3 size: 14 residues. The V gene's germline CDR1 is MNHEY and CDR2 SVGEGT. Trimming took 5 bases from V and 8 from J; bases not matched to a gene: 10.

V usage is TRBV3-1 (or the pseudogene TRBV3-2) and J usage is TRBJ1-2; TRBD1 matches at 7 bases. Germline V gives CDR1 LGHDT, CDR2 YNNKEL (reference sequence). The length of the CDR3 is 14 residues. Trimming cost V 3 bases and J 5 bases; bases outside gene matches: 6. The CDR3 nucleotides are TGTGCCAGCAGCCAGGACAGGTTCCCGTATGGCTACACCTTC. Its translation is CASSQDRFPYGYTF.

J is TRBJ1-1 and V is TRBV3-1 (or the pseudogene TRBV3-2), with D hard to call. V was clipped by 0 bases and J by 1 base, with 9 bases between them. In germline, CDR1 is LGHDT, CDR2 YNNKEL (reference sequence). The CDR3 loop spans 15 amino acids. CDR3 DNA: TGTGCCAGCAGCCAAGATGTGTGGGGGAACACTGAAGCTTTCTTT. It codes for CASSQDVWGNTEAFF.

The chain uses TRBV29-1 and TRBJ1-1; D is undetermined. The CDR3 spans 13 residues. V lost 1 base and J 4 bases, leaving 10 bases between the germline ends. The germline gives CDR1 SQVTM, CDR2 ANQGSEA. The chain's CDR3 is CSVEGEGATEAFF. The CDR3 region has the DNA TGCAGCGTTGAAGGGGAGGGAGCCACTGAAGCTTTCTTT.

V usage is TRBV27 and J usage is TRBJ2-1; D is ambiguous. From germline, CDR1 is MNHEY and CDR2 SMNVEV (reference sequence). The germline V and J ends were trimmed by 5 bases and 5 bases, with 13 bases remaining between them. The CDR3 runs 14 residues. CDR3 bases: TGTGCCAGCAGTATTAGATCCTACAACAATGAGCAGTTCTTC. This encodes CASSIRSYNNEQFF.

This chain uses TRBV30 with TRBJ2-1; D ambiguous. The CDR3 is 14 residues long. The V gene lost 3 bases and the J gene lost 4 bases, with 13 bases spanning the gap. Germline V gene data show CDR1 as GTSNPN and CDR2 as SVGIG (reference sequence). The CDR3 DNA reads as TGTGCCTGGAGAATCGTCGGCAGTTACAATGAGCAGTTCTTC. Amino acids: CAWRIVGSYNEQFF.

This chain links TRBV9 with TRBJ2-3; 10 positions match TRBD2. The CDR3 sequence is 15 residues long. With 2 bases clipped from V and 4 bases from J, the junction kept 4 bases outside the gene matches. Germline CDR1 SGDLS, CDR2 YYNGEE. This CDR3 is CASSVSGGPADTQYF. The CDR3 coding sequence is TGTGCCAGCAGCGTTAGCGGGGGGCCGGCAGATACGCAGTATTTT.

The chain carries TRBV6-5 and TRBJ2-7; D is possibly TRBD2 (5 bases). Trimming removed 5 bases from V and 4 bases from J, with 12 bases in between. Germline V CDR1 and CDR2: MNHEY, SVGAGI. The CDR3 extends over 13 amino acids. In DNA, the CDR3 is TGTGCCAGCAGTCGGGGTCTCTGGTACGAGCAGTACTTC. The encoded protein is CASSRGLWYEQYF.

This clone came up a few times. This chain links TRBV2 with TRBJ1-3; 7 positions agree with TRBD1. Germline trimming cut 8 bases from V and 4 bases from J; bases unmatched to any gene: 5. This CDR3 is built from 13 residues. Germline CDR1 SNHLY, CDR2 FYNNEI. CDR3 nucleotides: TGTGCCAGCTCCAGGGGGGAAGGAAACACCATATATTTT. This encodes CASSRGEGNTIYF. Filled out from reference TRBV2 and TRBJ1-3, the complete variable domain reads EPEVTQTPSHQVTQMGQEVILRCVPISNHLYFYWYRQILGQKVEFLVSFYNNEISEKSEIFDDQFSVERPDGSNFTLKIRSTKLEDSAMYFCASSRGEGNTIYFGEGSWLTVV.

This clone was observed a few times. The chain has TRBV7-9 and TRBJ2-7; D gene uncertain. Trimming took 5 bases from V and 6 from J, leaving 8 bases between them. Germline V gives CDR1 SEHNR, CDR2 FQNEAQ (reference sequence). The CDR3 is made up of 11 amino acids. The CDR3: CASSPGGEQYF. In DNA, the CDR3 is TGTGCCAGCAGCCCCGGCGGCGAGCAGTACTTC.

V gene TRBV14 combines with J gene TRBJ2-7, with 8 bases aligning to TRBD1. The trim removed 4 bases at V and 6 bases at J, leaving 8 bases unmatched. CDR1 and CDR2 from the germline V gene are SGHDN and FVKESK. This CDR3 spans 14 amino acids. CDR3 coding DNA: TGTGCCAGCAGCCCCCTGACAGGGGTTGGCGAGCAGTACTTC. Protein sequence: CASSPLTGVGEQYF.